These 11 T cell receptor beta chains were all obtained from the same sample, sequenced in a study of OX40 agonist ivuxolimab in advanced cancers. The library was obtained by the immunoSEQ multiplex PCR assay. Entries here come from immuneACCESS through TCRdb and include only in-frame sequences with V and J called. Some clones fail to appear in such tables; in the studies checked, an unresolved V gene covers under half of the shortfall, and the cause of the remainder is unknown. The sample yields some 42,000 clones; 82% were counted once. More than 20% of the sample goes to the ten largest clones. The specimen comprised CD4+ or CD8+ T cells sorted from blood, sampled in a trial of the OX40 agonist ivuxolimab. The receptors derive from an adult with an advanced solid tumor such as melanoma, head and neck, liver or kidney cancer.

The chain carries TRBV7-9 and TRBJ1-1, with TRBD1 as a possible D gene (5 bases). Germline CDR1 reads SEHNR; CDR2 reads FQNEAQ (reference sequence). Trimming removed 2 bases from V and 2 bases from J, with 9 bases in between. CDR3 length: 14 amino acids. CDR3 residues: CASSLNDRNTEAFF. The CDR3 DNA follows: TGTGCCAGCAGCTTAAATGACAGAAACACTGAAGCTTTCTTT.

This sequence joins TRBV6-5 and TRBJ1-5, with a tentative D call TRBD1 (5 bases). The CDR3 is 15 amino acids. Trimming shortened V by 6 bases and J by 1 base, and 13 bases separated the two germline ends. The germline V gene encodes CDR1 MNHEY and CDR2 SVGAGI. The CDR3 loop reads CASSRAQGSNQPQHF. The CDR3 DNA reads TGTGCCAGCAGCCGGGCGCAGGGCAGCAATCAGCCCCAGCATTTT.

This rearrangement joins TRBV6-5 to TRBJ2-2; no firm D call. Per the germline V gene, CDR1 is MNHEY and CDR2 is SVGAGI. CDR3 length: 14 residues. V was shortened by 3 bases and J by 5 bases, with 10 bases between the two germline ends. This chain's CDR3 is CASSYLSETGELFF. CDR3 DNA sequence: TGTGCCAGCAGTTATCTTTCCGAAACCGGGGAGCTGTTTTTT.

In its sample, this clone was seen once. V and J are TRBV19 and TRBJ2-1, with D possibly matching TRBD1 (5 bases). The CDR3 has 14 amino acids. CDR1 is LNHDA, CDR2 SQIVND, per germline (reference sequence). The V end was cut by 5 bases, the J end by 6 bases, with 14 bases between. CDR3 sequence (DNA): TGTGCCAGTAGTGGGCAGGGTGGTTCCAATGAGCAGTTCTTC. Protein: CASSGQGGSNEQFF. Complete variable domain (other parts from reference TRBV19 and TRBJ2-1): DGGITQSPKYLFRKEGQNVTLSCEQNLNHDAMYWYRQDPGQGLRLIYYSQIVNDFQKGDIAEGYSVSREKKESFPLTVTSAQKNPTAFYLCASSGQGGSNEQFFGPGTRLTVL.

The chain uses TRBV18 and TRBJ2-1; D may be TRBD1 (6 bases). V was pared by 3 bases and J by 7 bases, with 13 bases between. CDR3 length: 14 residues. The germline V gene encodes CDR1 KGHSH and CDR2 LQKENI. CDR3 loop: CASSPDSRRNEQFF. The CDR3 DNA reads as TGTGCCAGCTCACCGGACAGTAGGCGTAATGAGCAGTTCTTC.

The chain couples TRBV7-2 to TRBJ2-3, with 7 bases lining up with TRBD1. The CDR3 totals 14 residues. CDR1 is SGHTA, CDR2 FQGNSA, per germline. Trimming took 5 bases from V and 2 from J; bases not matched to a gene: 4. This chain's CDR3 is CASSPQGYTDTQYF. The CDR3, as DNA: TGTGCCAGCAGCCCACAGGGGTACACAGATACGCAGTATTTT.

The CDR3 nucleotides read TGTGCCAGCAGCCCCTCGGGGGGCACAGATACGCAGTATTTT. Its translation is CASSPSGGTDTQYF. The chain combines TRBV27 with TRBJ2-3; TRBD2 might be the D (6 bases). Trimming stripped 6 bases from V and 1 base from J, with 11 bases between. CDR1 is MNHEY, CDR2 SMNVEV, per germline (reference sequence). The CDR3 runs 14 residues.

The chain joins TRBV20-1 to TRBJ2-5; D gene ambiguous. In germline, CDR1 is DFQATT, CDR2 SNEGSKA (reference sequence). V dropped 3 bases and J dropped 5 bases, with 7 bases sitting between them. This CDR3 contains 11 residues. The CDR3 is CSASSVETQYF. The CDR3 nucleotides read TGCAGTGCTAGCTCTGTGGAGACCCAGTACTTC.

The chain uses TRBV10-3 and TRBJ2-7; 10 nucleotides agree with TRBD1. This CDR3 region has 14 residues. V lost 5 bases and J lost 4; bases outside the gene matches: 5. CDR1 is ENHRY and CDR2 is SYGVKD in the germline V gene. The chain's CDR3 is CAISTTGGNYEQYF. DNA of the CDR3: TGTGCCATCAGTACGACAGGGGGCAATTACGAGCAGTACTTC.

This sequence joins TRBV27 and TRBJ1-1, with D perhaps matching TRBD1 (5 bases). The ends were cut back, 0 bases at V and 4 bases at J, with 12 bases in the middle. From germline, CDR1 is MNHEY and CDR2 SMNVEV (reference sequence). The CDR3 length is 15 residues. The CDR3: CASSLSAVGGTEAFF. CDR3 nucleotide sequence: TGTGCCAGCAGTTTATCGGCCGTTGGGGGCACTGAAGCTTTCTTT.

This chain connects TRBV11-2 to TRBJ2-7; D not certain. V dropped 3 bases and J dropped 1 base, with 1 base sitting between them. Germline V gene data show CDR1 as SGHAT and CDR2 as FQNNGV. The length of the CDR3 is 11 residues. CDR3 loop: CASSFSYEQYF. Here the CDR3 DNA reads TGTGCCAGCAGCTTTTCCTACGAGCAGTACTTC.